This is a list of T cell receptor beta chains from one sample in a study of lymphopenia after photon versus proton radiotherapy. Clones were sequenced by immunoSEQ multiplex PCR, and TCRdb holds only the in-frame ones, with some missing. The sample consists of 150,000 to 200,000 clones, approximately 90% of them appearing once. Sequencing used peripheral blood, obtained from a patient treated with photon-based radiotherapy. All receptors derive from a man between 45 and 60 years old with gastric cancer. Both conserved end residues are part of each CDR3. Fields, in order: J gene, clone size, V gene, D gene, CDR3 protein, CDR3 DNA. The D gene is left open where the match is weak. Clone size is not always given. Where it is, it says once, few, many or a class for expanded clones.

J gene: TRBJ2-5; clone size: NA; V gene: TRBV30; D gene: NA; CDR3 protein: CAWRSGAGTQYF; CDR3 DNA: TGTGCCTGGAGGAGTGGCGCGGGGACCCAGTACTTC
J gene: TRBJ2-3; clone size: NA; V gene: TRBV18; D gene: NA; CDR3 protein: CASSPTLQIAGTQYF; CDR3 DNA: TGTGCCAGCTCCCCCACCCTACAGATTGCCGGTACGCAGTATTTT
J gene: TRBJ2-7; clone size: few; V gene: TRBV29-1; D gene: NA; CDR3 protein: CSVSRSSSYEQYF; CDR3 DNA: TGCAGCGTCTCTAGGTCTAGCTCCTACGAGCAGTACTTC
J gene: TRBJ1-3; clone size: NA; V gene: TRBV27; D gene: TRBD1; CDR3 protein: CASSLARGDTIYF; CDR3 DNA: TGTGCCAGCAGTTTAGCCAGGGGGGACACCATATATTTT
J gene: TRBJ2-3; clone size: NA; V gene: TRBV9; D gene: NA; CDR3 protein: CASSALGDTQYF; CDR3 DNA: TGTGCCAGCAGCGCACTAGGTGATACGCAGTATTTT
J gene: TRBJ1-2; clone size: NA; V gene: TRBV2; D gene: NA; CDR3 protein: CASSGGETGHEGGYTF; CDR3 DNA: TGTGCCAGCAGTGGGGGTGAGACAGGCCATGAAGGTGGCTACACCTTC
J gene: TRBJ2-1; clone size: NA; V gene: TRBV5-1; D gene: NA; CDR3 protein: CASSPGVSYNEQFF; CDR3 DNA: TGCGCCAGCAGCCCTGGGGTCTCTTACAATGAGCAGTTCTTC
J gene: TRBJ2-5; clone size: NA; V gene: TRBV7-8; D gene: TRBD2; CDR3 protein: CASSLSAGPETQYF; CDR3 DNA: TGTGCCAGCAGCTTATCAGCGGGACCAGAGACCCAGTACTTC
J gene: TRBJ2-1; clone size: few; V gene: TRBV7-2; D gene: NA; CDR3 protein: CASSLIQGALFDEQFF; CDR3 DNA: TGTGCCAGCAGCTTGATACAGGGTGCTTTATTCGATGAGCAGTTCTTC
J gene: TRBJ2-5; clone size: NA; V gene: TRBV7-9; D gene: TRBD2; CDR3 protein: CASSFRSGREETQYF; CDR3 DNA: TGTGCCAGCAGCTTCCGAAGCGGGAGAGAAGAGACCCAGTACTTC
J gene: TRBJ2-2; clone size: few; V gene: TRBV2; D gene: TRBD2; CDR3 protein: CASRVAGLTGELFF; CDR3 DNA: TGTGCCAGCAGAGTAGCGGGACTCACCGGGGAGCTGTTTTTT
J gene: TRBJ2-2; clone size: once; V gene: TRBV5-4; D gene: TRBD2; CDR3 protein: CASSWTSGNTGELFF; CDR3 DNA: TGTGCCAGCAGCTGGACTAGCGGGAACACCGGGGAGCTGTTTTTT
J gene: TRBJ2-7; clone size: NA; V gene: TRBV18; D gene: TRBD1; CDR3 protein: CASSPWTGGLEQYF; CDR3 DNA: TGTGCCAGCTCTCCTTGGACAGGGGGACTCGAGCAGTACTTC
J gene: TRBJ1-4; clone size: NA; V gene: TRBV28; D gene: NA; CDR3 protein: CAAAISTNEKLFF; CDR3 DNA: TGTGCCGCTGCTATATCAACTAATGAAAAACTGTTTTTT
J gene: TRBJ1-1; clone size: NA; V gene: TRBV27; D gene: NA; CDR3 protein: CASSRRGGSDTEAFF; CDR3 DNA: TGTGCCAGCAGCCGGCGGGGGGGGTCGGACACTGAAGCTTTCTTT
J gene: TRBJ2-2; clone size: NA; V gene: TRBV5-1; D gene: NA; CDR3 protein: CASSFDAAGELFF; CDR3 DNA: TGCGCCAGCAGCTTCGATGCTGCAGGGGAGCTGTTTTTT
J gene: TRBJ1-5; clone size: few; V gene: TRBV19; D gene: NA; CDR3 protein: CASSIGGGRGNQPQHF; CDR3 DNA: TGTGCCAGTAGTATAGGGGGGGGAAGGGGCAATCAGCCCCAGCATTTT
J gene: TRBJ2-1; clone size: NA; V gene: TRBV4-3; D gene: TRBD2; CDR3 protein: CASSRQPTSGSSYNEQFF; CDR3 DNA: TGCGCCAGCAGCCGCCAACCAACTAGCGGGAGCTCCTACAATGAGCAGTTCTTC
J gene: TRBJ2-5; clone size: few; V gene: TRBV11-2; D gene: NA; CDR3 protein: CASSLGLTKEGTQYF; CDR3 DNA: TGTGCCAGCAGCTTAGGACTAACCAAAGAGGGGACCCAGTACTTC
J gene: TRBJ1-5; clone size: NA; V gene: TRBV6-6; D gene: NA; CDR3 protein: CASSYPPQPQHF; CDR3 DNA: TGTGCCAGCAGTTACCCCCCCCAGCCCCAGCATTTT
J gene: TRBJ1-2; clone size: NA; V gene: TRBV2; D gene: NA; CDR3 protein: CASRGFGTRAGYTF; CDR3 DNA: TGTGCCAGCAGGGGTTTCGGGACAAGGGCTGGCTACACCTTC
J gene: TRBJ1-5; clone size: NA; V gene: TRBV28; D gene: NA; CDR3 protein: CASSMLNGNQPQHF; CDR3 DNA: TGTGCCAGCAGTATGCTCAACGGCAATCAGCCCCAGCATTTT
J gene: TRBJ2-7; clone size: NA; V gene: TRBV19; D gene: NA; CDR3 protein: CASRFHGGSMYEQYF; CDR3 DNA: TGTGCCAGTAGGTTCCATGGAGGGAGTATGTACGAGCAGTACTTC
J gene: TRBJ2-4; clone size: once; V gene: TRBV5-1; D gene: NA; CDR3 protein: CASSPGLLAKNIQYF; CDR3 DNA: TGCGCCAGCAGCCCCGGACTGTTAGCCAAAAACATTCAGTACTTC
J gene: TRBJ2-4; clone size: medium-sized; V gene: TRBV29-1; D gene: TRBD1; CDR3 protein: CSVGTGTLQYF; CDR3 DNA: TGCAGCGTGGGGACAGGTACCCTTCAGTACTTC
J gene: TRBJ2-3; clone size: NA; V gene: TRBV29-1; D gene: NA; CDR3 protein: CSVYPSSGTDTQYF; CDR3 DNA: TGCAGCGTTTACCCAAGCTCTGGCACAGATACGCAGTATTTT
J gene: TRBJ2-7; clone size: NA; V gene: TRBV5-4; D gene: NA; CDR3 protein: CATTDNLGYEQYF; CDR3 DNA: TGTGCCACCACGGATAACCTAGGGTACGAGCAGTACTTC
J gene: TRBJ2-6; clone size: NA; V gene: TRBV27; D gene: NA; CDR3 protein: CASRRDGSNSGANVLTF; CDR3 DNA: TGTGCCAGCAGGAGGGACGGTTCCAACTCTGGGGCCAACGTCCTGACTTTC
J gene: TRBJ2-7; clone size: NA; V gene: TRBV5-1; D gene: TRBD2; CDR3 protein: CASSLTSGRTYEQYF; CDR3 DNA: TGCGCCAGCAGCTTGACTAGCGGGCGGACCTACGAGCAGTACTTC
J gene: TRBJ1-1; clone size: NA; V gene: TRBV11-3; D gene: NA; CDR3 protein: CASSLDPYNTEAFF; CDR3 DNA: TGTGCCAGCAGCTTAGACCCGTATAACACTGAAGCTTTCTTT
J gene: TRBJ1-6; clone size: NA; V gene: TRBV30; D gene: NA; CDR3 protein: CAYQTSSYNSPLHF; CDR3 DNA: TGTGCCTATCAGACGAGCTCCTATAATTCACCCCTCCACTTT
J gene: TRBJ1-5; clone size: NA; V gene: TRBV2; D gene: NA; CDR3 protein: CASSDVGLSNQPQHF; CDR3 DNA: TGTGCCAGCAGTGACGTCGGACTTAGCAATCAGCCCCAGCATTTT
J gene: TRBJ2-5; clone size: NA; V gene: TRBV27; D gene: NA; CDR3 protein: CASSLDSVGLQETQYF; CDR3 DNA: TGTGCCAGCAGTTTGGACTCTGTGGGATTGCAAGAGACCCAGTACTTC
J gene: TRBJ2-7; clone size: NA; V gene: TRBV15; D gene: TRBD2; CDR3 protein: CATSPAGELNEQYF; CDR3 DNA: TGTGCCACCAGCCCAGCGGGAGAACTGAACGAGCAGTACTTC
J gene: TRBJ1-1; clone size: NA; V gene: TRBV9; D gene: TRBD1; CDR3 protein: CASSVATGGQLNTEAFF; CDR3 DNA: TGTGCCAGCAGCGTAGCTACAGGGGGACAGCTGAACACTGAAGCTTTCTTT
J gene: TRBJ1-4; clone size: NA; V gene: TRBV4-3; D gene: TRBD1; CDR3 protein: CASSQEGTGPEKLFF; CDR3 DNA: TGCGCCAGCAGCCAAGAAGGGACAGGTCCTGAAAAACTGTTTTTT
J gene: TRBJ2-7; clone size: NA; V gene: TRBV1; D gene: NA; CDR3 protein: CTSSQDLVLAGAYEQYF; CDR3 DNA: TGCACCAGCAGCCAAGATCTGGTCTTAGCGGGAGCCTACGAGCAGTACTTC
J gene: TRBJ2-7; clone size: NA; V gene: TRBV18; D gene: TRBD2; CDR3 protein: CASSPPSGGSYEQYF; CDR3 DNA: TGTGCCAGCTCACCACCGTCGGGAGGGTCCTACGAGCAGTACTTC
J gene: TRBJ1-4; clone size: NA; V gene: TRBV11-2; D gene: TRBD1; CDR3 protein: CASSTRQGGNEKLFF; CDR3 DNA: TGTGCCAGCAGCACCCGACAGGGTGGTAATGAAAAACTGTTTTTT
J gene: TRBJ2-5; clone size: NA; V gene: TRBV5-1; D gene: NA; CDR3 protein: CASSLGGFQETQYF; CDR3 DNA: TGCGCCAGCAGCTTGGGTGGTTTCCAAGAGACCCAGTACTTC
J gene: TRBJ1-2; clone size: NA; V gene: TRBV14; D gene: NA; CDR3 protein: CASSSFYGYTF; CDR3 DNA: TGTGCCAGCAGCTCCTTCTATGGCTACACCTTC
J gene: TRBJ1-2; clone size: few; V gene: TRBV2; D gene: TRBD1; CDR3 protein: CASTLTGGGYTF; CDR3 DNA: TGTGCCAGCACCCTGACAGGGGGCGGCTACACCTTC
J gene: TRBJ2-3; clone size: NA; V gene: TRBV28; D gene: TRBD2; CDR3 protein: CASSLTGTSRDTQYF; CDR3 DNA: TGTGCCAGCAGTTTAACCGGGACTAGCAGAGATACGCAGTATTTT
J gene: TRBJ2-1; clone size: once; V gene: TRBV27; D gene: TRBD2; CDR3 protein: CASAGWASGRGEQFF; CDR3 DNA: TGTGCCTCAGCAGGCTGGGCTAGCGGGAGGGGTGAGCAGTTCTTC
J gene: TRBJ1-2; clone size: NA; V gene: TRBV5-6; D gene: NA; CDR3 protein: CASSLRAASYGYTF; CDR3 DNA: TGTGCCAGCAGCTTGCGCGCAGCCTCCTATGGCTACACCTTC
J gene: TRBJ1-5; clone size: NA; V gene: TRBV7-2; D gene: TRBD1; CDR3 protein: CASSSGTGFNQPQHF; CDR3 DNA: TGTGCCAGCAGCTCCGGGACAGGATTCAATCAGCCCCAGCATTTT
J gene: TRBJ1-1; clone size: NA; V gene: TRBV27; D gene: NA; CDR3 protein: CASSLSQRLGTEAFF; CDR3 DNA: TGTGCCAGCAGTTTATCTCAGCGCCTTGGGACTGAAGCTTTCTTT
J gene: TRBJ1-1; clone size: medium-sized; V gene: TRBV14; D gene: NA; CDR3 protein: CASSTHVAGEAFF; CDR3 DNA: TGTGCCAGCAGCACTCATGTCGCAGGTGAAGCTTTCTTT
J gene: TRBJ2-2; clone size: NA; V gene: TRBV7-3; D gene: NA; CDR3 protein: CASSQSHTGPITGELFF; CDR3 DNA: TGTGCCAGCAGCCAATCCCACACCGGACCGATCACCGGGGAGCTGTTTTTT
J gene: TRBJ2-3; clone size: NA; V gene: TRBV5-1; D gene: NA; CDR3 protein: CASSLGGKARGDPQYF; CDR3 DNA: TGCGCCAGCAGCTTGGGGGGTAAAGCAAGGGGCGATCCGCAGTATTTT
J gene: TRBJ2-7; clone size: once; V gene: TRBV5-6; D gene: NA; CDR3 protein: CASSSDTLSYEQYF; CDR3 DNA: TGTGCCAGCAGCTCGGACACTTTGTCCTACGAGCAGTACTTC
J gene: TRBJ2-2; clone size: NA; V gene: TRBV19; D gene: NA; CDR3 protein: CASSIRRGIRTGELFF; CDR3 DNA: TGTGCCAGTAGTATACGCCGGGGGATTCGCACCGGGGAGCTGTTTTTT
J gene: TRBJ2-3; clone size: once; V gene: TRBV5-1; D gene: NA; CDR3 protein: CASSLNGGGTDTQYF; CDR3 DNA: TGCGCCAGCAGCTTGAATGGGGGAGGCACAGATACGCAGTATTTT